The 15 T cell receptor beta chains below were found in one sample sequenced in a study of human T cells and chemical hapten exposure. TCRdb called the RACE reads again in MiXCR, with one record for every CDR3 protein. The sample contains under 200,000 distinct CDR3 sequences, approximately 31% of which appear only once. The time point denotes: pre-sensitization, week 0. Treatment reported: therapeutic diphenylcyclopropenone sensitization with weekly scalp DPC. Sequences were derived from whole blood, sampled in connection with sensitization to the hapten diphenylcyclopropenone (DPC). Receptors originate from a woman between 25 and 40 years old with alopecia areata. Some clones in this sample may be carry-over from other donors' samples.

The CDR3 loop reads CASSKGTSGNNEQFF. The CDR3 DNA reads TGTGCCAGCAGTAAAGGGACTAGCGGGAACAATGAGCAGTTCTTC. V gene TRBV6-2 or TRBV6-3 combines with J gene TRBJ2-1; 13 positions agree with TRBD2. The CDR3 is made up of 15 amino acids. J was trimmed by 5 bases and V by 5 bases; bases with no gene match: 3. In germline, CDR1 is MNHEY, CDR2 SVGEGT.

This clonotype was detected ten times or more. The J gene is TRBJ2-7, the V gene TRBV9; 9 positions agree with TRBD1. CDR1 is SGDLS and CDR2 is YYNGEE in the germline V gene. CDR3 length: 15 residues. Trimming took 2 bases from V and 2 from J; bases not matched to a gene: 5. CDR3 protein: CASSVGGTGTYEQYF. As DNA, the CDR3 is TGTGCCAGCAGCGTGGGGGGGACAGGGACCTACGAGCAGTACTTC.

This clonotype was seen only a few times. The chain joins TRBV9 to TRBJ1-2; D not resolved. Germline V CDR1 and CDR2: SGDLS, YYNGEE. The CDR3 totals 13 residues. With 4 bases removed from V and 6 bases from J, the gap between germline ends came to 13 bases. The chain's CDR3 is CASSQAGVNGYTF. CDR3 bases: TGTGCCAGCAGCCAGGCCGGGGTTAATGGCTACACCTTC.

This clonotype has a handful of counts. The chain has TRBV4-3 and TRBJ1-5, with unresolved D. The CDR3 sequence is 16 residues long. V lost 0 bases to trimming and J lost 4 bases, with 13 bases between them. Germline V gene lookup returns CDR1 LGHNA and CDR2 YSLEER. In DNA, the CDR3 is TGCGCCAGCAGCCAAGATTTGGGCCAGGTAAATCAGCCCCAGCATTTT. It specifies CASSQDLGQVNQPQHF.

The chain is built from TRBV29-1 and TRBJ2-3; 12 positions agree with TRBD2. V shed 6 bases, J shed 5 bases, and the junction held 6 bases outside the gene matches. The CDR3 sequence is 14 residues long. Germline V gene data show CDR1 as SQVTM and CDR2 as ANQGSEA. The CDR3 here is CSVSLAGGIDTQYF. Written as DNA, the CDR3 is TGCAGCGTATCACTAGCGGGAGGAATAGATACGCAGTATTTT.

This clonotype has only a few counts. The rearrangement links TRBV28 to TRBJ1-5, with D perhaps matching TRBD1 (6 bases). The CDR3 totals 15 residues. V lost 5 bases and J 0 bases, leaving 11 bases between the germline ends. Per the germline V gene, CDR1 is MDHEN and CDR2 is SYDVKM. In DNA, the CDR3 is TGTGCCAGCAGTCCCAGGACAGTTAGCAATCAGCCCCAGCATTTT. This codes for CASSPRTVSNQPQHF.

The chain links TRBV6-5 to TRBJ1-2; 10 bases are a match to TRBD1. This CDR3 spans 16 amino acids. Germline V CDR1 and CDR2: MNHEY, SVGAGI. V lost 6 bases to trimming and J lost 4 bases; unmatched junction nucleotides: 11. The CDR3 DNA follows: TGTGCCAGCAGCCCCAGCCGGGACAGGGGCATCTATGGCTACACCTTC. Translated: CASSPSRDRGIYGYTF.

J is TRBJ2-3 and V is TRBV28, with TRBD2 as a possible D gene (6 bases). The CDR3 totals 15 residues. V lost 3 bases to trimming and J lost 4 bases, with 14 bases between them. The germline CDR1 and CDR2 sequences are MDHEN and SYDVKM. The CDR3 reads CASSFGGSGADTQYF. Written as DNA, the CDR3 is TGTGCCAGCAGTTTTGGAGGGAGTGGCGCAGATACGCAGTATTTT.

There are a few counts of this clonotype. The chain is built from TRBV12-3 or TRBV12-4 and TRBJ2-5; 13 bases agree with TRBD2. The CDR3 is made up of 14 amino acids. Unmatched junction bases numbered 2, after V lost 8 bases and J lost 2 bases. The CDR3: CASGLAGVQETQYF. The CDR3 nucleotides are TGTGCCAGCGGACTAGCGGGAGTTCAAGAGACCCAGTACTTC.

There are a few counts of this clonotype. This chain links TRBV28 with TRBJ2-7, with D perhaps matching TRBD2 (6 bases). The CDR3 is 14 residues long. The V end was cut by 0 bases, the J end by 4 bases, with 10 bases between. The germline V gene has CDR1 MDHEN and CDR2 SYDVKM. The CDR3 is CASSLWGGVYEQYF. CDR3 DNA sequence: TGTGCCAGCAGTTTATGGGGCGGGGTTTACGAGCAGTACTTC.

The chain links TRBV28 to TRBJ1-2, with 7 bases aligning to TRBD1. Looked up from germline, CDR1 is MDHEN and CDR2 is SYDVKM. Trimming cost V 8 bases and J 6 bases; bases outside gene matches: 9. CDR3 length equals 13 residues. The CDR3 loop reads CASFVRGLDGYTF. The CDR3 DNA reads as TGTGCCAGCTTCGTAAGGGGGCTGGATGGCTACACCTTC.

This chain connects TRBV6-5 to TRBJ2-1, with 11 bases matching TRBD2. The CDR3 sequence is 16 residues long. J lost 4 bases, V lost 6 bases, and 8 bases had no gene match. The germline gives CDR1 MNHEY, CDR2 SVGAGI. CDR3 sequence reads: CASSPTGTSGYNEQFF. CDR3 in DNA: TGTGCCAGCAGCCCCACGGGGACTAGCGGATACAATGAGCAGTTCTTC.

The rearrangement joins TRBV7-2 to TRBJ2-1; 15 bases agree with TRBD2. V shed 3 bases and J 8 bases; nucleotides not matched to a gene: 8. Looked up from germline, CDR1 is SGHTA and CDR2 is FQGNSA. The CDR3 extends over 17 amino acids. The CDR3 DNA sequence: TGTGCCAGCAGCTTTCGGACTAGCGGGAGGGCCGGATATGAGCAGTTCTTC. Protein product: CASSFRTSGRAGYEQFF.

A remark on this clonotype: The junction departs from germline at one end; a sequencing error may be responsible. This rearrangement joins TRBV25-1 to TRBJ1-1, with unresolved D. The germline V gene has CDR1 MGHDK and CDR2 SYGVNS. The CDR3 contains 11 residues. Written as DNA, the CDR3 is TGTGCCAGCAGTGACCCCCCGGAGACACGCTTT. Its protein is CASSDPPETRF.

CDR3 bases: TGTGCCATCAGCGGGACCTCCCGATCCATAGATACGCAGTATTTT. Translation: CAISGTSRSIDTQYF. The J gene is TRBJ2-3, the V gene TRBV10-3, with D tentatively TRBD1 or TRBD2 (5 bases each). The CDR3 is 15 residues long. Per germline, CDR1 ENHRY and CDR2 SYGVKD. V dropped 6 bases and J dropped 5 bases, with 18 bases sitting between them.